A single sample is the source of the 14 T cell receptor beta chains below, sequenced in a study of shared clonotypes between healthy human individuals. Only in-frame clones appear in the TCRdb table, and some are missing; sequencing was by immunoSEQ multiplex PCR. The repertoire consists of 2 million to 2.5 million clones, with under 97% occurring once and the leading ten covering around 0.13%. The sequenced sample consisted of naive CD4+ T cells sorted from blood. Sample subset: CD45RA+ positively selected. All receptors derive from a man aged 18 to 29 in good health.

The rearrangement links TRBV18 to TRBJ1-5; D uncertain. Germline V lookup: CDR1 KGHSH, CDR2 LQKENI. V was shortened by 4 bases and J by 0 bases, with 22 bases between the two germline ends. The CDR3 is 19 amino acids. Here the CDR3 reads CASSQFVWLGLTSNQPQHF. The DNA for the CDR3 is TGTGCCAGCTCACAATTCGTCTGGCTCGGGCTTACTAGCAATCAGCCCCAGCATTTT. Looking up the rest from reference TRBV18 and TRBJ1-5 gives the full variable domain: NAGVMQNPRHLVRRRGQEARLRCSPMKGHSHVYWYRQLPEEGLKFMVYLQKENIIDESGMPKERFSAEFPKEGPSILRIQQVVRGDSAAYFCASSQFVWLGLTSNQPQHFGDGTRLSIL.

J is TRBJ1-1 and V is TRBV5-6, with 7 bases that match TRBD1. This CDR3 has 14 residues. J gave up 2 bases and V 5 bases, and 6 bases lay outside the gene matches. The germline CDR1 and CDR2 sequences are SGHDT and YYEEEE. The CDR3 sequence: CASRLGTANTEAFF. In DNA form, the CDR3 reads TGTGCCAGCAGACTCGGGACAGCTAACACTGAAGCTTTCTTT.

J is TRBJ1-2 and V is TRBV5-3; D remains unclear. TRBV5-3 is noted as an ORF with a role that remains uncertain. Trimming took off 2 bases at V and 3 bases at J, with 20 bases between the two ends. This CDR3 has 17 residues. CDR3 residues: CARSFCPRTGNYYGYTF. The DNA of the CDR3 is TGTGCCAGAAGCTTTTGTCCACGCACGGGGAATTACTATGGCTACACCTTC.

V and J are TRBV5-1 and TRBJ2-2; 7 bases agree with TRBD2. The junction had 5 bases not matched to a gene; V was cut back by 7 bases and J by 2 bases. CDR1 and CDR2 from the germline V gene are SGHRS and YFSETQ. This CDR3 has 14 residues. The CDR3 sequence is CASVGGLNTGELFF. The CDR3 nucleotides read TGCGCCAGCGTGGGAGGGCTAAACACCGGGGAGCTGTTTTTT. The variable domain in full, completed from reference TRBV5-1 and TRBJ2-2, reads KAGVTQTPRYLIKTRGQQVTLSCSPISGHRSVSWYQQTPGQGLQFLFEYFSETQRNKGNFPGRFSGRQFSNSRSEMNVSTLELGDSALYLCASVGGLNTGELFFGEGSRLTVL.

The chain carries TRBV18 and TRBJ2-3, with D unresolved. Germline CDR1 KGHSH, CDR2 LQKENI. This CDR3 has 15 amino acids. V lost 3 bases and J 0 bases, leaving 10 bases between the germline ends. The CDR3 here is CASSPTQTSTDTQYF. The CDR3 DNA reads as TGTGCCAGCTCACCTACGCAGACTAGCACAGATACGCAGTATTTT.

The CDR3 is CAWSKQTNTEAFF. The CDR3 nucleotides read TGTGCCTGGAGTAAACAGACGAACACTGAAGCTTTCTTT. The rearrangement uses TRBV30 and TRBJ1-1; no reliable D call. This CDR3 contains 13 residues. CDR1 and CDR2 (germline): GTSNPN, SVGIG (reference sequence). Trimming took 2 bases from V and 1 from J, leaving 8 bases between them.

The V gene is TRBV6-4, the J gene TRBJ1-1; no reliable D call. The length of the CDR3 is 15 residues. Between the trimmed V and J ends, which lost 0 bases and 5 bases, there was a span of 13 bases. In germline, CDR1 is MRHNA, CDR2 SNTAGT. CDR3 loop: CASSDSRAGVTEAFF. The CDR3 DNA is TGTGCCAGCAGTGACTCGAGAGCCGGGGTAACTGAAGCTTTCTTT.

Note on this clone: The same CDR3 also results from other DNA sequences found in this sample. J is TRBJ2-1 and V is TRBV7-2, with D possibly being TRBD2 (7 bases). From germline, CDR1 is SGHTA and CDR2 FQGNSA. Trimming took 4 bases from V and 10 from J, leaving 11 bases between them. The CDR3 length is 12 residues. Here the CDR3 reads CASSSGGGEQFF. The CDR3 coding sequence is TGTGCCAGCAGCTCAGGCGGGGGCGAGCAGTTCTTC.

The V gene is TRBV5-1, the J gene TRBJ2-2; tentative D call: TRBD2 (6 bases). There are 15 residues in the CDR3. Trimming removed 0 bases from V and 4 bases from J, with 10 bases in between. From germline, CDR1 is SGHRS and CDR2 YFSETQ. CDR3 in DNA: TGCGCCAGCAGCTTGGAGGGGAGGTTCACCGGGGAGCTGTTTTTT. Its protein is CASSLEGRFTGELFF.

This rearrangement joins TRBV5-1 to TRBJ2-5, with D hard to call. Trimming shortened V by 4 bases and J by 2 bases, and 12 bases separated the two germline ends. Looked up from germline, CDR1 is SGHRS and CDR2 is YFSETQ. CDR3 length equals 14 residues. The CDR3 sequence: CASSPGGYQETQYF. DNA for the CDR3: TGCGCCAGCAGCCCGGGCGGCTATCAAGAGACCCAGTACTTC.

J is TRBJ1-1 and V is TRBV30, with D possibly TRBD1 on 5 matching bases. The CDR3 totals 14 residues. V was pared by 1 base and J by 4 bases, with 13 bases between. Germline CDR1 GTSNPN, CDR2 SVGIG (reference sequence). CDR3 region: CAWSGGRATTEAFF. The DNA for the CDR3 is TGTGCCTGGAGTGGGGGCAGGGCGACCACTGAAGCTTTCTTT.

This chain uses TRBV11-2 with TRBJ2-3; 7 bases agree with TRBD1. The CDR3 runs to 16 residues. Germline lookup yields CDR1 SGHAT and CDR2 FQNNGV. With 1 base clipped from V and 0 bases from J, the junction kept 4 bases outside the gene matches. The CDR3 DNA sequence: TGTGCCAGCAGCTTAGGTGCAGGGGGTAGCACAGATACGCAGTATTTT. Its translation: CASSLGAGGSTDTQYF.

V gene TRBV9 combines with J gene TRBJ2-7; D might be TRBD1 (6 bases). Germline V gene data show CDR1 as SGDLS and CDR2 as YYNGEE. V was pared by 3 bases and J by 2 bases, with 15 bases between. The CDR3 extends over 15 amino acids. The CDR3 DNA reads TGTGCCAGCAGCGGCCTGAGGGCAGGGGCCTACGAGCAGTACTTC. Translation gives CASSGLRAGAYEQYF.

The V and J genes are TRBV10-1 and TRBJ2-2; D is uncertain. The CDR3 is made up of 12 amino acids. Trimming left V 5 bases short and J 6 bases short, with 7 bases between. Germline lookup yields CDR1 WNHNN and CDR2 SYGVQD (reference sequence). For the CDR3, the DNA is TGCGCCAGCAGTTGGGGTTCCGGGGAGCTGTTTTTT. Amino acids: CASSWGSGELFF.